These 20 T cell receptor beta chains originate from one sample sequenced in a study of T cells in tumors after PD-1 blockade. Measured with immunoSEQ multiplex PCR; TCRdb has only the in-frame clones, and not every one. Of 55,000 to 70,000 clones in the sample, about four fifths were seen once. Here the sequenced sample was PBMCs, taken before anti-PD-1 treatment. The receptors stem from a human donor with basal cell carcinoma.

The V call is TRBV7-8, the J call TRBJ2-5; D might be TRBD1 or TRBD2, each matching 6 bases. The V gene's germline CDR1 is SGHVS and CDR2 FQNEAQ. This CDR3 spans 15 amino acids. Trimming removed 1 base at V and 5 bases at J, with 14 bases between. The CDR3 is CASSLDLGGAETQYF. In DNA, the CDR3 is TGTGCCAGCAGCTTAGATCTGGGGGGCGCGGAGACCCAGTACTTC.

This clone was detected a few times. This chain connects TRBV3-1 (or the pseudogene TRBV3-2) to TRBJ1-2; D is possibly TRBD1 (6 bases). V was shortened by 5 bases and J by 7 bases, with 20 bases between the two germline ends. This CDR3 is built from 15 residues. Germline CDR1 and CDR2: LGHDT and YNNKEL (reference sequence). DNA of the CDR3: TGTGCCAGCAGCGGCAGGGGCGGCATTTTCCTTGGCTACACCTTC. Its translation is CASSGRGGIFLGYTF.

The rearrangement joins TRBV4-1 to TRBJ2-2; 7 bases line up with TRBD1. CDR3 length equals 19 residues. The germline V gene has CDR1 MGHRA and CDR2 YSYEKL. V lost 0 bases to trimming and J lost 0 bases; unmatched junction nucleotides: 10. CDR3 sequence: CASSQDDPGTVSNTGELFF. The CDR3 coding sequence is TGCGCCAGCAGCCAAGACGATCCCGGGACAGTTTCGAACACCGGGGAGCTGTTTTTT.

The chain uses TRBV5-5 and TRBJ2-7, with 8 bases identical to TRBD2. Trimming removed 4 bases from V and 2 bases from J; junction bases left unmatched: 11. In germline, CDR1 is SGHKS, CDR2 YYEKEE (reference sequence). The CDR3 sequence is 16 residues long. The CDR3 loop reads CASSPAGGAGAYEQYF. The CDR3 DNA is TGTGCCAGCAGCCCGGCGGGGGGAGCTGGGGCCTACGAGCAGTACTTC.

This chain uses TRBV2 with TRBJ2-5; a possible D gene is TRBD1 (6 bases). Deletions cut 5 bases from V and 2 bases from J, with 12 bases between. CDR3 length equals 14 residues. Germline loops: CDR1 SNHLY, CDR2 FYNNEI. The CDR3 sequence is CASSRGNLQETQYF. The CDR3 nucleotides read TGTGCCAGCAGTAGGGGGAACCTTCAAGAGACCCAGTACTTC.

The chain has TRBV6-5 and TRBJ1-4; D call uncertain. V shed 7 bases and J shed 5 bases, with 17 bases lying between them. Germline lookup yields CDR1 MNHEY and CDR2 SVGAGI. The CDR3 loop spans 15 amino acids. The CDR3 DNA follows: TGTGCCAGCACCAAGACCTGGACTTTAAATGAAAAACTGTTTTTT. It is translated as CASTKTWTLNEKLFF.

The V gene is TRBV19, the J gene TRBJ2-2; 8 nucleotides agree with TRBD2. The CDR3 has 15 amino acids. Germline values: CDR1 LNHDA, CDR2 SQIVND (reference sequence). With V trimmed by 3 bases and J by 5 bases, 5 bases remained unmatched. This CDR3 is CASSIPGGRTGELFF. CDR3 nucleotides: TGTGCCAGTAGTATTCCGGGGGGGCGAACCGGGGAGCTGTTTTTT.

The chain is built from TRBV7-2 and TRBJ2-3, with 7 bases aligning to TRBD2. The CDR3 covers 14 residues. After removal of 6 bases from V and 2 bases from J, the junction contained 5 bases not matched to a gene. The V gene's germline CDR1 is SGHTA and CDR2 FQGNSA. In nucleotides, the CDR3 is TGTGCCAGCAGGGCCGGGACTAACACAGATACGCAGTATTTT. Encoded protein: CASRAGTNTDTQYF.

This rearrangement joins TRBV10-3 to TRBJ1-1; D call uncertain. Trimming removed 4 bases at V and 4 bases at J, with 13 bases between. CDR1 ENHRY and CDR2 SYGVKD come from the germline V gene. This CDR3 comprises 14 residues. The CDR3 region is CAISVAVESTEAFF. CDR3 DNA sequence: TGTGCCATCAGTGTCGCAGTGGAGAGCACTGAAGCTTTCTTT.

This clone appeared many times. The chain carries TRBV6-5 and TRBJ1-6; possibly TRBD1 for D (6 bases). The length of the CDR3 is 13 residues. Trimming stripped 7 bases from V and 7 bases from J, with 11 bases between. The germline V gene encodes CDR1 MNHEY and CDR2 SVGAGI. The CDR3 DNA sequence: TGTGCCAGCAACGGGGGCCGGAATTCACCCCTCCACTTT. Residues: CASNGGRNSPLHF.

The chain is built from TRBV6-6 and TRBJ1-2; 7 nucleotides line up with TRBD1. The germline gives CDR1 MNHNY, CDR2 SVGAGI (reference sequence). Unmatched junction bases numbered 6, after V lost 2 bases and J lost 0 bases. The CDR3 has 16 residues. CDR3 in amino acids: CASSYDRVRSNYGYTF. As DNA, the CDR3 is TGTGCCAGCAGTTACGACAGGGTGAGATCTAACTATGGCTACACCTTC.

The chain couples TRBV5-4 to TRBJ1-2; no reliable D call. The CDR3 runs to 19 residues. The germline V gene has CDR1 SGHNT and CDR2 YYREEE (reference sequence). V was clipped by 2 bases and J by 1 base, with 24 bases between them. CDR3 in amino acids: CASSFATIVSDDLNYGYTF. Here the CDR3 DNA reads TGTGCCAGCAGCTTCGCCACGATTGTCTCGGATGACCTTAACTATGGCTACACCTTC.

This clone was detected a few times. The chain carries TRBV5-1 and TRBJ2-5, with TRBD2 matching 7 bases. Germline CDR1 and CDR2: SGHRS and YFSETQ. This CDR3 comprises 13 residues. V was clipped by 3 bases and J by 2 bases; unmatched bases: 1. The chain's CDR3 is CASSYSGQETQYF. CDR3 DNA sequence: TGCGCCAGCAGCTATAGCGGGCAAGAGACCCAGTACTTC.

This clone was observed a single time. The chain joins TRBV2 to TRBJ2-7, with 8 bases that match TRBD1. CDR3 length: 14 residues. From germline, CDR1 is SNHLY and CDR2 FYNNEI. V was clipped by 0 bases and J by 7 bases; unmatched bases: 5. The CDR3 DNA reads TGTGCCAGCAGTGAAGCGCAGGGGGCGCGTGAGCAGTACTTC. This gives the protein CASSEAQGAREQYF.

This clone was observed once. CDR3 residues: CASSLVDRVGGETQYF. The CDR3 bases are TGTGCCAGCAGCTTAGTCGACAGGGTCGGGGGGGAGACCCAGTACTTC. The J gene is TRBJ2-5, the V gene TRBV7-9; either TRBD1 or TRBD2 may supply D (7 bases each). The CDR3 covers 16 residues. Germline CDR1 and CDR2: SEHNR and FQNEAQ (reference sequence). The germline V and J ends were trimmed by 1 base and 5 bases, with 17 bases remaining between them.

The rearrangement links TRBV5-1 to TRBJ2-7, with 15 bases fitting TRBD2. V was clipped by 3 bases and J by 2 bases; unmatched bases: 0. Germline V lookup: CDR1 SGHRS, CDR2 YFSETQ. The CDR3 loop spans 15 amino acids. DNA for the CDR3: TGCGCCAGCAGCTGGACTAGCGGGGGGGCCTACGAGCAGTACTTC. Its translation is CASSWTSGGAYEQYF. The whole variable domain, remainder taken from reference TRBV5-1 and TRBJ2-7, is KAGVTQTPRYLIKTRGQQVTLSCSPISGHRSVSWYQQTPGQGLQFLFEYFSETQRNKGNFPGRFSGRQFSNSRSEMNVSTLELGDSALYLCASSWTSGGAYEQYFGPGTRLTVT.

The chain employs TRBV5-1 and TRBJ2-2, with D possibly TRBD1 on 5 matching bases. There are 15 residues in the CDR3. Trimming left V 0 bases short and J 0 bases short, with 6 bases between. Germline CDR1 and CDR2: SGHRS and YFSETQ. The CDR3 DNA follows: TGCGCCAGCAGCTTGGCGACAGCGAACACCGGGGAGCTGTTTTTT. Its protein is CASSLATANTGELFF. The full variable domain, in which reference TRBV5-1 and TRBJ2-2 provide the parts outside the CDR3, is KAGVTQTPRYLIKTRGQQVTLSCSPISGHRSVSWYQQTPGQGLQFLFEYFSETQRNKGNFPGRFSGRQFSNSRSEMNVSTLELGDSALYLCASSLATANTGELFFGEGSRLTVL.

V gene TRBV2 combines with J gene TRBJ2-5, with D perhaps matching TRBD1 or TRBD2 (6 bases each). V shed 4 bases and J shed 4 bases, with 16 bases lying between them. The CDR3 sequence is 15 residues long. CDR1 is SNHLY and CDR2 is FYNNEI in the germline V gene. CDR3 coding DNA: TGTGCCAGCAGTGGGGGACGGGGGCGGCGAGAGACCCAGTACTTC. Translating gives CASSGGRGRRETQYF.

This clone is labeled as medium-sized. The rearrangement links TRBV4-2 to TRBJ2-7; TRBD1 aligns across 9 bases. The V segment lost 3 bases and the J segment 4 bases; nucleotides outside the gene matches: 16. Per the germline V gene, CDR1 is LGHNA and CDR2 is YNFKEQ. This CDR3 region has 18 residues. CDR3 amino acids: CASSQGDRVFEEGYEQYF. The CDR3 DNA is TGTGCCAGCAGCCAGGGGGACAGGGTTTTTGAGGAGGGATACGAGCAGTACTTC.

This chain uses TRBV4-1 with TRBJ2-7; 8 nucleotides match TRBD1. From germline, CDR1 is MGHRA and CDR2 YSYEKL. After removal of 5 bases from V and 2 bases from J, the junction contained 5 bases not matched to a gene. The CDR3 extends over 14 amino acids. Here the CDR3 DNA reads TGCGCCAGCAGCAGCCGGGACAGGACCTACGAGCAGTACTTC. Amino acids: CASSSRDRTYEQYF.